The present entry profiles one TCR beta chain with its context. Its antigen is unknown. Generated by immunoSEQ multiplex PCR, the TCRdb table keeps only in-frame clones and is missing some. The sample records about 65,000 clones, around 90% being singletons. These data are taken from a study of OX40 agonist ivuxolimab in advanced cancers. About the research overall: Patients were infused with ivuxolimab every 2 weeks at 0.01 to 10 mg/kg. Patients were approximately 80% male with ages about 23 to 80, mean approximately 58. The study's findings and limits: At 0.1 to 3.0 mg/kg and by week 6, CD4+ and CD8+ T cells in the blood had expanded clonally. No antigen was identified for the clonally expanded peripheral T cells.

The TCR sequence derives from an adult with an advanced solid tumor such as melanoma, head and neck, liver or kidney cancer. This sample comprised CD4+ or CD8+ T cells sorted from blood, obtained in a trial of the OX40 agonist ivuxolimab.

The CDR3 loop is CASSVGRNEKLFF. The CDR3 DNA is TGTGCCAGCAGCGTAGGAAGGAATGAAAAACTGTTTTTT. This rearrangement joins TRBV9 to TRBJ1-4; D call uncertain. Germline loops: CDR1 SGDLS, CDR2 YYNGEE. The V gene lost 0 bases and the J gene lost 5 bases, with 5 bases spanning the gap. The CDR3 covers 13 residues.